Listed here are 19 T cell receptor beta chains from one sample, sequenced in a study of Graves' ophthalmopathy and Graves' hyperthyroidism. Amplified material comprised TCR beta CDR3 regions derived from RNA transcripts. Second-round multiplex PCR came after a first-round RT-PCR that employed HTBI primers. TCRdb reanalysed the multiplex PCR reads using MiXCR and keeps one entry per CDR3 protein. Of almost 400,000 distinct CDR3 sequences detected, about 17% appear once; the ten largest clones hold around 1.6%. The sequenced sample was peripheral blood. The source of these receptors is a woman younger than 35 with Graves' ophthalmopathy.

At least ten counts were recorded for this clonotype. V and J are TRBV28 and TRBJ2-7; no firm D call. V gave up 8 bases and J gave up 7 bases, with 15 bases separating them. The CDR3 extends over 12 amino acids. CDR1 is MDHEN and CDR2 is SYDVKM in the germline V gene. CDR3 sequence: CASHGPFGEQYF. The CDR3 DNA follows: TGTGCCAGCCACGGGCCCTTTGGGGAGCAGTACTTC.

This clonotype was recorded at least ten times. The rearrangement links TRBV29-1 to TRBJ1-1; maybe TRBD1 (5 bases). The CDR3 is made up of 11 amino acids. V dropped 7 bases and J dropped 6 bases, with 12 bases sitting between them. CDR1 is SQVTM and CDR2 is ANQGSEA in the germline V gene. This CDR3 is CSAAGVSEAFF. For the CDR3, the DNA is TGCAGCGCCGCGGGGGTCTCTGAAGCTTTCTTT.

This clonotype occurred many times. This chain uses TRBV6-5 with TRBJ1-5; D gene unclear. Between the trimmed V and J ends, which lost 2 bases and 3 bases, there was a span of 5 bases. This CDR3 contains 13 residues. CDR1 MNHEY and CDR2 SVGAGI come from the germline V gene. The CDR3 region has the DNA TGTGCCAGCAGTTACATGCCCAATCAGCCCCAGCATTTT. Translated, it gives CASSYMPNQPQHF.

This clonotype was recorded only once. The J gene is TRBJ1-1, the V gene TRBV28; D is unresolved. The germline V and J ends were trimmed by 7 bases and 5 bases, with 17 bases remaining between them. This CDR3 comprises 14 residues. Germline loops: CDR1 MDHEN, CDR2 SYDVKM. The CDR3 loop reads CASTLGGFGTEAFF. CDR3 DNA sequence: TGTGCCAGCACCCTAGGAGGGTTTGGGACTGAAGCTTTCTTT.

This clonotype was recorded at least ten times. This sequence joins TRBV29-1 and TRBJ1-1; possible D gene TRBD1, 5 bases. The germline V gene has CDR1 SQVTM and CDR2 ANQGSEA. V dropped 0 bases and J dropped 3 bases, with 17 bases sitting between them. The CDR3 extends over 16 amino acids. CDR3 bases: TGCAGCGTTGAAGATATGCACACCAAAGGGGACACTGAAGCTTTCTTT. Encoded protein: CSVEDMHTKGDTEAFF.

With regard to this clonotype: A read error may be the cause here, since a much bigger clone is one base away. J is TRBJ2-7 and V is TRBV11-2; 8 nucleotides align to TRBD1. Per germline, CDR1 SGHAT and CDR2 FQNNGV. This CDR3 is built from 15 residues. The CDR3 region is CASSSLTGVSYEQHF. The CDR3 DNA sequence: TGTGCCAGCAGTTCCCTGACAGGGGTCTCCTACGAGCAGCACTTC.

This clonotype occurred a few times. CDR3 residues: CASSYSTRGGEQYF. CDR3 nucleotides: TGTGCCAGCAGTTACTCGACACGGGGAGGCGAGCAGTACTTC. The chain combines TRBV6-2 or TRBV6-3 with TRBJ2-7; tentative D call: TRBD2 (6 bases). CDR1 MNHEY and CDR2 SVGEGT come from the germline V gene. There are 14 residues in the CDR3. The V gene lost 0 bases and the J gene lost 6 bases, with 12 bases spanning the gap.

This clonotype occurred many times. The chain employs TRBV7-2 and TRBJ2-5, with unresolved D. CDR3 length: 15 residues. V was pared by 5 bases and J by 5 bases, with 18 bases between. Germline CDR1 reads SGHTA; CDR2 reads FQGNSA. CDR3 residues: CASSKRLGDGETQYF. CDR3 in DNA: TGTGCCAGCAGCAAAAGGCTAGGTGACGGGGAGACCCAGTACTTC.

V usage is TRBV12-3 or TRBV12-4 and J usage is TRBJ2-2; D call uncertain. The CDR3 has 13 residues. V lost 6 bases and J 7 bases, leaving 12 bases between the germline ends. The CDR3 DNA reads TGTGCCAGCAGACCCGCCCAAGGCGGGGAGCTGTTTTTT. This translates into CASRPAQGGELFF.

This clonotype was picked up one time. V is TRBV7-2 and J is TRBJ2-7; unclear D gene. V was clipped by 3 bases and J by 6 bases, with 18 bases between them. Germline V lookup: CDR1 SGHTA, CDR2 FQGNSA. This CDR3 region has 15 residues. As DNA, the CDR3 is TGTGCCAGCAGCTTGGGCGGTCGCTCCCCGGCCGAGCAGTACTTC. Amino acid sequence: CASSLGGRSPAEQYF.

This clonotype was seen many times. V usage is TRBV11-2 and J usage is TRBJ2-5; 9 nucleotides agree with TRBD2. V lost 5 bases to trimming and J lost 1 base; unmatched junction nucleotides: 11. The CDR3 runs to 17 residues. Per germline, CDR1 SGHAT and CDR2 FQNNGV. The CDR3 DNA follows: TGTGCCAGCAGCCCTAGGGTGACTAGCGGCTTCCAAGAGACCCAGTACTTC. Protein product: CASSPRVTSGFQETQYF.

The sample holds many counts of this clonotype. The chain employs TRBV28 and TRBJ1-1; D gene uncertain. CDR1 and CDR2 (germline): MDHEN, SYDVKM. Trimming took off 6 bases at V and 10 bases at J, with 18 bases between the two ends. CDR3 length: 13 residues. DNA for the CDR3: TGTGCCAGCAGAGCCATCACCCCAGGTGGAGCTTTCTTT. It translates to CASRAITPGGAFF.

This clonotype was counted at least ten times. J is TRBJ2-7 and V is TRBV6-2 or TRBV6-3; a possible D gene is TRBD1 (5 bases). With 4 bases removed from V and 9 bases from J, the gap between germline ends came to 13 bases. CDR3 length: 12 residues. CDR1 and CDR2 from the germline V gene are MNHEY and SVGEGT. The CDR3 region is CASSWTVQGQYF. CDR3 nucleotides: TGTGCCAGCAGTTGGACGGTTCAGGGGCAGTACTTC.

This clonotype was detected ten times or more. This chain uses TRBV30 with TRBJ2-7; 9 nucleotides align to TRBD2. The V gene's germline CDR1 is GTSNPN and CDR2 SVGIG (reference sequence). The length of the CDR3 is 15 residues. Trimming took 0 bases from V and 6 from J; bases not matched to a gene: 9. In nucleotides, the CDR3 is TGTGCCTGGAGTGTACAATTAGCGGGAGCCTCCGAGCAGTACTTC. This encodes CAWSVQLAGASEQYF.

Ten or more counts support this clonotype. The chain is built from TRBV20-1 and TRBJ1-5; D uncertain. The germline gives CDR1 DFQATT, CDR2 SNEGSKA (reference sequence). Trimming took 0 bases from V and 7 from J, leaving 16 bases between them. The CDR3 has 15 amino acids. The CDR3 nucleotides read TGCAGTGCTAGAGATCCCCCGACTGTGGGGCAGCCCCAGCATTTT. Amino acids: CSARDPPTVGQPQHF.

This clonotype was detected ten times or more. The chain links TRBV10-2 to TRBJ1-1; possible D gene TRBD1, 6 bases. This CDR3 spans 12 amino acids. Deletions cut 4 bases from V and 11 bases from J, with 14 bases between. The germline V gene has CDR1 WSHSY and CDR2 SAAADI. The CDR3 loop reads CASSGTELFAFF. For the CDR3, the DNA is TGCGCCAGCAGTGGGACAGAATTGTTTGCTTTCTTT.

This clonotype was counted at least ten times. The gene calls are TRBV7-3 and TRBJ2-7; D assignment may be TRBD1 or TRBD2 (5 bases each). This CDR3 spans 13 amino acids. The germline V gene has CDR1 SGHTA and CDR2 FQGTGA. V was trimmed by 2 bases and J by 6 bases, leaving 11 bases between them. The CDR3 spells CASSLGGRSEQYF. For the CDR3, the DNA is TGTGCCAGCAGCTTAGGGGGTCGCTCCGAGCAGTACTTC.

This clonotype was recorded many times. The chain couples TRBV5-1 to TRBJ1-5; D might be TRBD1 (5 bases). Looked up from germline, CDR1 is SGHRS and CDR2 is YFSETQ. CDR3 size: 13 residues. Trimming shortened V by 7 bases and J by 3 bases, and 11 bases separated the two germline ends. CDR3 bases: TGCGCCAGCTGTTGGGGACCCAATCAGCCCCAGCATTTT. It is translated as CASCWGPNQPQHF. The full variable domain, rest sourced from reference TRBV5-1 and TRBJ1-5, is KAGVTQTPRYLIKTRGQQVTLSCSPISGHRSVSWYQQTPGQGLQFLFEYFSETQRNKGNFPGRFSGRQFSNSRSEMNVSTLELGDSALYLCASCWGPNQPQHFGDGTRLSIL.

This clonotype was found many times. The chain recombines TRBV4-2 with TRBJ1-2; TRBD1 agrees at 9 bases. Germline lookup yields CDR1 LGHNA and CDR2 YNFKEQ. Trimming at V came to 6 bases and at J to 4 bases, leaving 15 bases not matched to a gene. This CDR3 spans 17 amino acids. CDR3 in DNA: TGTGCCAGCAGAGGACGGACTAACAGGGGGCAAGTCTATGGCTACACCTTC. It encodes CASRGRTNRGQVYGYTF.